Sequencing of this T cell receptor (beta chain) was carried out in a study of T cells in Graves' hyperthyroidism and ophthalmopathy. Study conclusions and caveats: Progression to ophthalmopathy was predicted a median of 6.5 months early. Most thyroid-expanded clonotypes above 0.001 were also found in blood.

Researchers took RNA transcripts and amplified the TCR beta CDR3 regions from them. With the HTBI primer set, the TCR CDR3 went through a first round of RT-PCR. MiXCR was run by TCRdb on the multiplex PCR reads, yielding one entry per CDR3 protein. The sample consists of 250,000 to 300,000 distinct CDR3 sequences, roughly 15% of them appearing once. This clonotype was recorded many times. Antigen: not known. CDR1 MDHEN and CDR2 SYDVKM come from the germline V gene. CDR3 length equals 16 residues. V gave up 4 bases and J gave up 5 bases, with 20 bases separating them. Ahead of any ophthalmopathy symptoms, the blood sample was obtained at the first diagnosis of hyperthyroidism. PBMCs were derived from 10 ml fresh peripheral blood.

Material for sequencing was blood. The receptor was isolated from a woman aged 45-65 years with Graves' hyperthyroidism that later progressed to Graves' ophthalmopathy. This sequence joins TRBV28 and TRBJ1-2; D perhaps matches TRBD1 (5 bases). CDR3 DNA: TGTGCCAGCAGTTACCCTCAGGGCGCCCAGATTTATGGCTACACCTTC. This translates into CASSYPQGAQIYGYTF.